What follows are 30 T cell receptor beta chains derived from one specimen sequenced in a study of PD-L1 blockade in urothelial cancer. Libraries were prepared by immunoSEQ multiplex PCR; TCRdb keeps only in-frame clonotypes and omits some of them. The data show approximately 88,000 clones, 84% seen once. Time point described: pretreatment peripheral blood. The sample was PBMCs, taken around atezolizumab (anti-PD-L1) treatment. These receptors came from a man in his 60s with urothelial cancer.

This sequence joins TRBV5-1 and TRBJ2-5, with D tentatively TRBD2 (5 bases). Germline values: CDR1 SGHRS, CDR2 YFSETQ. Trimming took 8 bases from V and 2 from J, leaving 10 bases between them. The CDR3 runs 12 residues. This CDR3 is CASTGVQETQYF. For the CDR3, the DNA is TGCGCCAGTACCGGGGTACAAGAGACCCAGTACTTC.

The V and J genes are TRBV6-6 and TRBJ1-1, with D possibly being TRBD1 (5 bases). There are 15 residues in the CDR3. V dropped 5 bases and J dropped 2 bases, with 15 bases sitting between them. Per germline, CDR1 MNHNY and CDR2 SVGAGI (reference sequence). The chain's CDR3 is CASSAGTVGNTEAFF. In DNA, the CDR3 is TGTGCCAGCAGTGCCGGGACTGTGGGAAACACTGAAGCTTTCTTT.

The chain employs TRBV2 and TRBJ2-2; 9 bases are shared with TRBD1. V lost 8 bases to trimming and J lost 13 bases; unmatched junction nucleotides: 14. Germline V lookup: CDR1 SNHLY, CDR2 FYNNEI. The CDR3 length is 14 residues. The CDR3 loop reads CASLPRTGAHGLFF. The CDR3 DNA reads as TGTGCCAGCCTACCCCGGACAGGGGCGCATGGGCTGTTTTTT.

The chain joins TRBV10-3 to TRBJ1-3, with 7 bases identical to TRBD1. Germline CDR1 and CDR2: ENHRY and SYGVKD. J was trimmed by 0 bases and V by 9 bases; bases with no gene match: 5. The length of the CDR3 is 14 residues. The CDR3 region has the DNA TGTGCCATAACAGGGGCCACCTCTGGAAACACCATATATTTT. It codes for CAITGATSGNTIYF.

The chain combines TRBV28 with TRBJ2-7; 13 nucleotides agree with TRBD2. The J segment lost 9 bases and the V segment lost 3 bases, leaving 5 bases of the junction unmatched. This CDR3 is built from 14 residues. Germline CDR1 reads MDHEN; CDR2 reads SYDVKM. The CDR3 DNA sequence: TGTGCCAGCAGTTTCGGACTAGCGGGAGTGACGCAGTACTTC. Protein sequence: CASSFGLAGVTQYF.

The rearrangement joins TRBV7-9 to TRBJ2-3; no clear D gene. The CDR3 extends over 11 amino acids. Trimming left V 3 bases short and J 5 bases short, with 3 bases between. Germline CDR1 and CDR2: SEHNR and FQNEAQ (reference sequence). The CDR3 DNA reads as TGTGCCAGCAGCTTTCAAGATACGCAGTATTTT. Its protein is CASSFQDTQYF.

This chain links TRBV28 with TRBJ2-4, with D unresolved. Germline V gene lookup returns CDR1 MDHEN and CDR2 SYDVKM. V was trimmed by 1 base and J by 0 bases, leaving 7 bases between them. The CDR3 is 15 amino acids. CDR3 sequence: CASSLSTVAKNIQYF. Written as DNA, the CDR3 is TGTGCCAGCAGTTTATCTACGGTAGCCAAAAACATTCAGTACTTC. Together with reference TRBV28 and TRBJ2-4, the CDR3 gives the full variable domain: DVKVTQSSRYLVKRTGEKVFLECVQDMDHENMFWYRQDPGLGLRLIYFSYDVKMKEKGDIPEGYSVSREKKERFSLILESASTNQTSMYLCASSLSTVAKNIQYFGAGTRLSVL.

This clone was observed a handful of times. The chain is built from TRBV5-1 and TRBJ1-1; 8 positions match TRBD1. This CDR3 has 15 residues. Germline assignment: CDR1 SGHRS and CDR2 YFSETQ. Unmatched junction bases numbered 7, after V lost 2 bases and J lost 4 bases. CDR3 residues: CASSFPGGGGTEAFF. The DNA for the CDR3 is TGCGCCAGCAGCTTTCCAGGGGGCGGGGGCACTGAAGCTTTCTTT.

The chain combines TRBV5-4 with TRBJ2-7, with D possibly TRBD1 on 6 matching bases. CDR1 and CDR2 from the germline V gene are SGHNT and YYREEE (reference sequence). The CDR3 is 15 residues long. Trimming stripped 1 base from V and 6 bases from J, with 17 bases between. The CDR3: CASSLPGLGGLEQYF. CDR3 nucleotide sequence: TGTGCCAGCAGCTTGCCGGGTCTAGGGGGTCTCGAGCAGTACTTC. The full variable domain, completed using reference TRBV5-4 and TRBJ2-7, is ETGVTQSPTHLIKTRGQQVTLRCSSQSGHNTVSWYQQALGQGPQFIFQYYREEENGRGNFPPRFSGLQFPNYSSELNVNALELDDSALYLCASSLPGLGGLEQYFGPGTRLTVT.

Written as DNA, the CDR3 is TGTGCCAGCAGTTACCGGGCGGGGGCCTACGAGCAGTACTTC. This codes for CASSYRAGAYEQYF. The genes are TRBV6-6 and TRBJ2-7; 7 nucleotides agree with TRBD2. CDR3 length: 14 amino acids. The J segment lost 2 bases and the V segment lost 2 bases, leaving 3 bases of the junction unmatched. Germline CDR1 and CDR2: MNHNY and SVGAGI (reference sequence).

The chain couples TRBV5-1 to TRBJ2-3; 11 bases fit TRBD1. CDR1 and CDR2 (germline): SGHRS, YFSETQ. The CDR3 has 15 amino acids. V was pared by 4 bases and J by 5 bases, with 6 bases of the junction left unmatched. The CDR3 is CASSAGQGAGDTQYF. CDR3 coding DNA: TGCGCCAGCAGCGCAGGACAGGGGGCCGGAGATACGCAGTATTTT.

The V call is TRBV7-2, the J call TRBJ2-7; D not certain. Germline-derived CDR1 and CDR2 are SGHTA and FQGNSA. The CDR3 contains 15 residues. Trimming pared 3 bases from V and 5 bases from J, leaving 17 bases between. The CDR3 coding sequence is TGTGCCAGCAGCTTGACTCCTCGGCAACCCCACGAGCAGTACTTC. Translation gives CASSLTPRQPHEQYF.

The chain links TRBV5-5 to TRBJ2-1, with 8 bases that match TRBD1. The V and J ends lost 0 bases and 1 base, in that order; junction bases with no gene match: 0. The CDR3 consists of 15 residues. The germline V gene encodes CDR1 SGHKS and CDR2 YYEKEE (reference sequence). The CDR3 here is CASSLGTGSYNEQFF. DNA for the CDR3: TGTGCCAGCAGCTTGGGGACAGGGTCCTACAATGAGCAGTTCTTC. The full variable domain, with the rest looked up from reference TRBV5-5 and TRBJ2-1, is DAGVTQSPTHLIKTRGQQVTLRCSPISGHKSVSWYQQVLGQGPQFIFQYYEKEERGRGNFPDRFSARQFPNYSSELNVNALLLGDSALYLCASSLGTGSYNEQFFGPGTRLTVL.

This clone has just a few counts. The CDR3 DNA is TGTGCCAGCTCACCGCGGACTAGCGGTACCTACGAGCAGTACTTC. Translating it yields CASSPRTSGTYEQYF. The chain recombines TRBV18 with TRBJ2-7; 10 bases line up with TRBD2. Germline V gene lookup returns CDR1 KGHSH and CDR2 LQKENI. The CDR3 sequence is 15 residues long. The trim removed 3 bases at V and 2 bases at J, leaving 4 bases unmatched.

This clone was picked up one time. This chain uses TRBV2 with TRBJ2-1; the match to TRBD2 covers 7 bases. The germline V gene has CDR1 SNHLY and CDR2 FYNNEI. J was trimmed by 10 bases and V by 6 bases; bases with no gene match: 9. This CDR3 has 13 residues. CDR3 residues: CASRRGSLGEQFF. The CDR3 DNA follows: TGTGCCAGCAGGCGGGGGTCCCTGGGAGAGCAGTTCTTC. Drawing the rest from reference TRBV2 and TRBJ2-1, the complete variable domain is EPEVTQTPSHQVTQMGQEVILRCVPISNHLYFYWYRQILGQKVEFLVSFYNNEISEKSEIFDDQFSVERPDGSNFTLKIRSTKLEDSAMYFCASRRGSLGEQFFGPGTRLTVL.

The genes are TRBV4-2 and TRBJ1-1, with TRBD1 matching 7 bases. With 3 bases clipped from V and 6 bases from J, the junction kept 10 bases outside the gene matches. Per the germline V gene, CDR1 is LGHNA and CDR2 is YNFKEQ. This CDR3 region has 15 residues. The CDR3 sequence: CASSHVTGSKAEAFF. The CDR3 DNA reads TGTGCCAGCAGCCACGTGACAGGGTCGAAGGCTGAAGCTTTCTTT.

The V call is TRBV21-1, the J call TRBJ1-1; the table names TRBD1, a call not compared with the DNA. TRBV21-1 is a pseudogene. The CDR3 covers 17 residues. This chain's CDR3 is CASSGRRDRPANTEAFF. DNA for the CDR3: TGTGCCAGCAGCGGACGAAGGGACAGACCGGCGAACACTGAAGCTTTCTTT.

This sequence joins TRBV5-1 and TRBJ1-1, with D perhaps matching TRBD1 (5 bases). The CDR3 consists of 15 residues. Looked up from germline, CDR1 is SGHRS and CDR2 is YFSETQ. Trimming took off 4 bases at V and 1 base at J, with 14 bases between the two ends. CDR3 protein: CASSVGGMGNTEAFF. CDR3 bases: TGCGCCAGCAGCGTTGGGGGGATGGGGAACACTGAAGCTTTCTTT.

V and J are TRBV29-1 and TRBJ1-1, with TRBD1 matching over 8 bases. After removal of 6 bases from V and 3 bases from J, the junction contained 9 bases not matched to a gene. The CDR3 is 14 amino acids. Germline CDR1 and CDR2: SQVTM and ANQGSEA. The CDR3 loop reads CSVIRDRLYTEAFF. CDR3 coding DNA: TGCAGCGTGATTCGGGACAGGTTGTACACTGAAGCTTTCTTT.

The chain is built from TRBV11-3 and TRBJ2-3; D is unclear. The CDR3 loop spans 15 amino acids. With 1 base removed from V and 0 bases from J, the gap between germline ends came to 8 bases. Germline lookup yields CDR1 SGHNT and CDR2 YENEEA. The CDR3 nucleotides read TGTGCCAGCAGCTTAGGAGGCGTGAGCACAGATACGCAGTATTTT. Its protein is CASSLGGVSTDTQYF.

The J gene is TRBJ1-2, the V gene TRBV4-3; TRBD1 might be the D (6 bases). Germline assignment: CDR1 LGHNA and CDR2 YSLEER. The V end lost 1 base, the J end lost 6 bases, and 24 bases lay between the germline ends. CDR3 length equals 18 residues. CDR3: CASSQGNPWDKGSDGYTF. CDR3 in DNA: TGCGCCAGCAGCCAAGGAAACCCTTGGGACAAGGGCTCGGATGGCTACACCTTC.

The chain combines TRBV11-3 with TRBJ2-2; 7 positions match TRBD2. This CDR3 is 14 amino acids long. The ends lost 4 bases at V and 4 bases at J; junction bases unmatched: 3. CDR1 is SGHNT, CDR2 YENEEA, per germline. CDR3 residues: CASSYSGGTGELFF. The DNA for the CDR3 is TGTGCCAGCAGCTATTCGGGGGGCACCGGGGAGCTGTTTTTT.

This clone was recorded once. The chain couples TRBV19 to TRBJ2-5; tentative D call: TRBD1 (6 bases). Trimming shortened V by 3 bases and J by 9 bases, and 17 bases separated the two germline ends. Germline V CDR1 and CDR2: LNHDA, SQIVND (reference sequence). This CDR3 is built from 14 residues. Here the CDR3 DNA reads TGTGCCAGTAGTATCCCCGGGACACTTTGGCCCCAGTACTTC. It encodes CASSIPGTLWPQYF.

This chain joins TRBV11-2 and TRBJ2-1; TRBD2 might be the D (5 bases). Deletions cut 1 base from V and 7 bases from J, with 14 bases between. Per germline, CDR1 SGHAT and CDR2 FQNNGV. There are 15 residues in the CDR3. The DNA for the CDR3 is TGTGCCAGCAGCTTAGCCCCCATAGGCGGGAATGAGCAGTTCTTC. Its protein is CASSLAPIGGNEQFF.

The V gene is TRBV6-5, the J gene TRBJ2-3; TRBD2 is a possible D gene (7 bases). Germline V gene data show CDR1 as MNHEY and CDR2 as SVGAGI. The CDR3 sequence is 14 residues long. V shed 6 bases and J shed 4 bases, with 14 bases lying between them. The CDR3 protein is CASRGSGGPDTQYF. The CDR3 DNA reads TGTGCCAGCAGGGGTTCGGGGGGCCCAGATACGCAGTATTTT.

This CDR3 is CASSLSGGATQETQYF. Written as DNA, the CDR3 is TGCGCCAGCAGCCTTAGCGGGGGCGCAACTCAAGAGACCCAGTACTTC. The chain carries TRBV10-2 and TRBJ2-5, with 9 bases identical to TRBD2. Germline values: CDR1 WSHSY, CDR2 SAAADI. J gave up 2 bases and V 6 bases, and 10 bases lay outside the gene matches. The CDR3 is 16 residues long.

This chain connects TRBV28 to TRBJ1-3; D call uncertain. CDR1 MDHEN and CDR2 SYDVKM come from the germline V gene. The V end was cut by 4 bases, the J end by 8 bases, with 9 bases between. The CDR3 runs 12 residues. The CDR3 reads CASSSPPDTIYF. CDR3 nucleotide sequence: TGTGCCAGCAGTTCCCCCCCTGACACCATATATTTT.

The chain uses TRBV6-5 and TRBJ2-1, with unresolved D. Per germline, CDR1 MNHEY and CDR2 SVGAGI. This CDR3 comprises 13 residues. Trimming cost V 7 bases and J 0 bases, with 7 bases left between them. CDR3 DNA: TGTGCCAGCATTTCCTACTCCTACAATGAGCAGTTCTTC. Protein sequence: CASISYSYNEQFF.

This rearrangement joins TRBV5-1 to TRBJ1-2; 7 bases are a match to TRBD1. Germline V gene sequence: CDR1 SGHRS, CDR2 YFSETQ. The V and J ends lost 4 bases and 8 bases, in that order; junction bases with no gene match: 8. The CDR3 contains 13 residues. The CDR3 bases are TGCGCCAGCAGCCCCACAGGGGCCTACGGCTACACCTTC. This gives the protein CASSPTGAYGYTF.

The V and J genes are TRBV6-6 and TRBJ2-5; 11 nucleotides line up with TRBD2. CDR3 length equals 15 residues. Germline CDR1 and CDR2: MNHNY and SVGAGI (reference sequence). The V segment lost 8 bases and the J segment 3 bases; nucleotides outside the gene matches: 8. In nucleotides, the CDR3 is TGTGCCAGCGCAGGGACTAGCGGAGGGGAAGAGACCCAGTACTTC. It encodes CASAGTSGGEETQYF.